This T cell receptor beta chain was recorded in a study of CD8 T cells in ankylosing spondylitis. The V end lost 2 bases, the J end lost 4 bases, and 13 bases lay between the germline ends. This CDR3 is 15 amino acids long. CDR1 is MNHEY, CDR2 SVGAGI, per germline. Quantitative 5'-RACE with molecular barcodes generated TCR beta libraries. TCRdb called the 5' RACE reads again in MiXCR, with one record for every CDR3 protein. Among some 240,000 distinct CDR3 sequences listed, approximately 20% were seen once. Findings and caveats of the study: There was a TCR beta motif, made of fewer than 10 highly homologous variants, that appeared characteristic of ankylosing spondylitis blood. The study looked at matched synovial fluid samples from ankylosing spondylitis patients. Disease-linked clones were reported to be significantly enriched there. Past research had described some motif variants in reactive arthritis synovial fluid and blood.

In the case of this clonotype: Its antigen is not known.

The rearrangement links TRBV6-5 to TRBJ2-3; no firm D call. Source material: blood, either unsorted or a sorted T cell fraction (not recorded which). The TCR originated in a male donor with ankylosing spondylitis or in good health (not recorded which). The CDR3 is CASSYKLPFPDTQYF. DNA for the CDR3: TGTGCCAGCAGTTACAAGCTCCCCTTCCCAGATACGCAGTATTTT.